The clone carrying this T cell receptor beta chain has at least ten counts. Its antigen is unidentified. This CDR3 comprises 15 residues. Germline CDR1 and CDR2: PRHDT and FYEKMQ (reference sequence). V lost 0 bases to trimming and J lost 6 bases; unmatched junction nucleotides: 2. The naive CD8 libraries originated from between roughly 17,000 and 1,100,000 sorted cells and drew on 10%, 30% or 50% RNA. This record belongs to a study of molecular identifiers for immune sequencing clone quantification. Previously described methods with listed TCR primers produced the bulk TCR libraries. Each CDR3 protein gets one entry after TCRdb re-called the PCR reads with MiXCR. The sample yields over 600,000 distinct CDR3 sequences, roughly 21% seen once. Findings and caveats of the study: Whereas naive cells kept under 1% of molecules in clones above 20 RNA copies, such clones held over 99% in effectors. Among more than 850,000 naive cells, spiked Jurkat TCR RNA from a single cell was reportedly detectable.

The specimen was naive CD8+ T cells from blood, with Jurkat cell RNA spiked in. Documented subset: FACS-sorted CD8+CD4-CCR7+CD45RA+ naive T cells. The J gene is TRBJ2-7, the V gene TRBV13; 13 bases line up with TRBD2. The sequence was obtained from a human donor in good health. Some libraries in this study had Jurkat cell RNA spiked in. The chain's CDR3 is CASSLGTSGGIEQYF. CDR3 coding DNA: TGTGCCAGCAGCTTAGGGACTAGCGGGGGGATCGAGCAGTACTTC.